The source of this TCR beta chain is a study of monozygotic twins with inflammatory bowel disease. Addition of UMIs with a 6-nucleotide sample barcode was achieved by template switching. TCRdb reprocessed the 5' RACE reads; each CDR3 protein has one entry and no DNA is given. In all, the sample yields some 170,000 distinct CDR3 sequences. For this clonotype: The antigen is not known.

Whole-study findings and limits: Subtypes among T cells remained indistinguishable.

The CDR3 has 15 residues. Germline lookup yields CDR1 KGHSH and CDR2 LQKENI. This clonotype was obtained from a human donor with ulcerative colitis or Crohn's disease, or a healthy co-twin of an affected twin (not recorded which). This chain uses TRBV18 with TRBJ2-2. The sequencing sample was made of blood. This CDR3 is CASSPPAANTGELFF.